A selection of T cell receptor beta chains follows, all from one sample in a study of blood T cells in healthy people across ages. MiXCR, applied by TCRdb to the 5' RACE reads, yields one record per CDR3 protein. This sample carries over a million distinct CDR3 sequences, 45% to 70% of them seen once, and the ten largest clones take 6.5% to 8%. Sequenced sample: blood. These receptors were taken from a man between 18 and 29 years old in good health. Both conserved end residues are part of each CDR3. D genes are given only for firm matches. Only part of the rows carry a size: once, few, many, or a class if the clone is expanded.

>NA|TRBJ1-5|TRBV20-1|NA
TGCAGTGCTAGAGATCCTTCTCAGCCCCAGCATTTT
CSARDPSQPQHF
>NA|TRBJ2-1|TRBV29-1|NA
TGCAGCGTTCGGGGTGAGGGTCGGGCAGAGCAGTTCTTC
CSVRGEGRAEQFF
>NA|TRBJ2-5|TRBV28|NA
TGTGCCAGCAGTTTCGGTCGGGATAGGCTAGCGTGGGAGACCCAGTACTTC
CASSFGRDRLAWETQYF
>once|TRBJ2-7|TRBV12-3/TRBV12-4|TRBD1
TGTGCCAGCAGTGCAGACAGGGAGACGTCCTCCGAGCAGTACTTC
CASSADRETSSEQYF
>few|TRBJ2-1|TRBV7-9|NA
TGTGCCAGCATACAGCGGAATTCTTACAATGAGCAGTTCTTC
CASIQRNSYNEQFF
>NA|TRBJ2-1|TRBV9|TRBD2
TGTGCCAGCAGCGTAGGGGGTCTAGCGGTTAATGAGCAGTTCTTC
CASSVGGLAVNEQFF
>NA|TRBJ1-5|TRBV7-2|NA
TGTGCCAGCAGCTCAAGGGGAGGTGGGGATCAGCCCCAGCATTTT
CASSSRGGGDQPQHF
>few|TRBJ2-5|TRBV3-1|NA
TGTGCCAGCTTCCATACGGGGACCCAGTACTTC
CASFHTGTQYF
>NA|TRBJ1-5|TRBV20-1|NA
TGCAGTGCCACTGGGACGGAAGGAAATCAGCCCCAGCATTTT
CSATGTEGNQPQHF
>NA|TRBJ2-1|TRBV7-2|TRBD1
TGTGCCAGCAGCACCCGACAGGGGGAATATGAGCAGTTCTTC
CASSTRQGEYEQFF
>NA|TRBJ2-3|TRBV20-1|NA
TGCAGTGCTAAGCTACTAGCCACTAGCACAGATACGCAGTATTTT
CSAKLLATSTDTQYF
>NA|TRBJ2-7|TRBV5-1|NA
TGCGCCAGCAGCCCGGAGCAGGGGAGGTCCTACGAGCAGTACTTC
CASSPEQGRSYEQYF
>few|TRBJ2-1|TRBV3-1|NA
TGTGCCAGCAGCCACCTTAACTACAATGAGCAGTTCTTC
CASSHLNYNEQFF
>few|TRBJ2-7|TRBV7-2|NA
TGTGCCAGCAGCGTCGGGACACCAAGGTCAGGGTACGAGCAGTACTTC
CASSVGTPRSGYEQYF
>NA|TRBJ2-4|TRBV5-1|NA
TGCGCCAGCAGCTTGCAAGCTAGGGGGAGCCGGGACATTCAGTACTTC
CASSLQARGSRDIQYF
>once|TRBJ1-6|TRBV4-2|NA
TGTGCCAGCAGCCTAAATCCTGCGCAGGGCGGATCACCCCTCCACTTT
CASSLNPAQGGSPLHF
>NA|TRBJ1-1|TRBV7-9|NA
TGTGCCAGCAGCTCCGGGGACGGTAATGAAGCTTTCTTT
CASSSGDGNEAFF
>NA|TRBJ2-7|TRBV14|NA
TGTGCCAGCAGCCACAGGGGTTATTTCTACGAGCAGTACTTC
CASSHRGYFYEQYF
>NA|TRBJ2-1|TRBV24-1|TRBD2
TGTGCCACCAGTGATACCTCAAGCGCGGGAGGGTGGAATGAGCAGTTCTTC
CATSDTSSAGGWNEQFF
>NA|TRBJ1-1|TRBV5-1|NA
TGCGCCAGCAGCGTGGAAACACCATCTTCTGAAGCTTTCTTT
CASSVETPSSEAFF
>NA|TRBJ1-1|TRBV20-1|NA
TGCAGTGCTAGAGTTGGCTCCGGACAGTATAACACTGAAGCTTTCTTT
CSARVGSGQYNTEAFF
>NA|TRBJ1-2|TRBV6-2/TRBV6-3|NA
TGTGCCAGCGAGGGGCACGACTATGGCTACACCTTC
CASEGHDYGYTF
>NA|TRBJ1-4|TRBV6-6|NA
TGTGCCAGCAGTTACTCGAGAGAACGACATGAAAAACTGTTTTTT
CASSYSRERHEKLFF
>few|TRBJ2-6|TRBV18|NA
TGTGCCAGCTCACTCTTGGAATCTGGGGCCAACGTCCTGACTTTC
CASSLLESGANVLTF
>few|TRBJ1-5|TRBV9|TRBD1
TGTGCCAGCAGCCCATATGGGGACAGGGGGGGTCAGCCCCAGCATTTT
CASSPYGDRGGQPQHF
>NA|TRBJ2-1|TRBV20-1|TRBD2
TGCAGTGTGGGTCGGGGGGACAATGAGCAGTTCTTC
CSVGRGDNEQFF
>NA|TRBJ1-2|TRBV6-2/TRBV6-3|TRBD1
TGTGCCAGCAGCTACACGACAGGGATATATGGCTACACCTTC
CASSYTTGIYGYTF
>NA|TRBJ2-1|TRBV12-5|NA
TGTGCTAGTGGCCCGCGGAAGGGGACATGGTCCTACAATGAGCAGTTCTTC
CASGPRKGTWSYNEQFF
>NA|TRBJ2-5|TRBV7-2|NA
TGTACCAGCAGCTTAGAAGGGAGGATTGTAGACGATACCTTGCAAGAGACCCGGTACTTC
CTSSLEGRIVDDTLQETRYF
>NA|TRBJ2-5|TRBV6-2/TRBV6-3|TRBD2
TGTGCCAGCGCTATCCGCGGGACTAGCGTTCCAGAGACCCAGTACTTC
CASAIRGTSVPETQYF
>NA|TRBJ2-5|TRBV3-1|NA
TGTGCCAGCAGCCAAGGCAGCCCCAAAGAGACCCAGTACTTC
CASSQGSPKETQYF
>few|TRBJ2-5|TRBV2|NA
TGTGCCAGCCTTCAAGAGACCCAGTACTTC
CASLQETQYF